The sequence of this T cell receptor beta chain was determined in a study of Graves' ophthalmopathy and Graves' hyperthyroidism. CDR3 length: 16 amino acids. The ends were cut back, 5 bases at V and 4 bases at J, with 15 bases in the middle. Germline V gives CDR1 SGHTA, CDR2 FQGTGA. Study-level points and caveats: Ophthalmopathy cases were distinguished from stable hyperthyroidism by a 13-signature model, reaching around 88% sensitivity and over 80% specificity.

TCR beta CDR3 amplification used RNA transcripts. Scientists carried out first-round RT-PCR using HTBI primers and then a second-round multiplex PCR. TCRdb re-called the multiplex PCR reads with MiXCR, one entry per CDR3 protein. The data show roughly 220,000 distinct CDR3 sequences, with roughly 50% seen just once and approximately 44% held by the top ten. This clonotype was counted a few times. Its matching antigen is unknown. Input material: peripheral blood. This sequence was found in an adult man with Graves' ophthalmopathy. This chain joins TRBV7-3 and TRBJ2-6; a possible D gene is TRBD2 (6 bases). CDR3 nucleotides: TGTGCCAGCAGCCCCCGCGGGGAAGCCGGGGCCAACGTCCTGACTTTC. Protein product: CASSPRGEAGANVLTF.